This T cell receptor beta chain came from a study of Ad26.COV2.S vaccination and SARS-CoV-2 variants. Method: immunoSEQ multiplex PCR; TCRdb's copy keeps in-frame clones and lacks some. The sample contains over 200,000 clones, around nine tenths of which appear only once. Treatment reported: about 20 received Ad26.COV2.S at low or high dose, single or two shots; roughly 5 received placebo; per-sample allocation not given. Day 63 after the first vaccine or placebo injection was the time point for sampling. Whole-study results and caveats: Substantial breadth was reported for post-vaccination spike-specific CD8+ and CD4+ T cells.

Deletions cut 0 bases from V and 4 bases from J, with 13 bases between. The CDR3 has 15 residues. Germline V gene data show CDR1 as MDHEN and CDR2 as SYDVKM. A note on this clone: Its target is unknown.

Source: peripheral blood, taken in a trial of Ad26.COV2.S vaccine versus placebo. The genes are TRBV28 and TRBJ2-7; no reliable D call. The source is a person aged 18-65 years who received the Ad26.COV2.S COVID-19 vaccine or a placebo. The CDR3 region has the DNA TGTGCCAGCAGTTTATGGGGCAGTCCCCTTTACGAGCAGTACTTC. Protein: CASSLWGSPLYEQYF.